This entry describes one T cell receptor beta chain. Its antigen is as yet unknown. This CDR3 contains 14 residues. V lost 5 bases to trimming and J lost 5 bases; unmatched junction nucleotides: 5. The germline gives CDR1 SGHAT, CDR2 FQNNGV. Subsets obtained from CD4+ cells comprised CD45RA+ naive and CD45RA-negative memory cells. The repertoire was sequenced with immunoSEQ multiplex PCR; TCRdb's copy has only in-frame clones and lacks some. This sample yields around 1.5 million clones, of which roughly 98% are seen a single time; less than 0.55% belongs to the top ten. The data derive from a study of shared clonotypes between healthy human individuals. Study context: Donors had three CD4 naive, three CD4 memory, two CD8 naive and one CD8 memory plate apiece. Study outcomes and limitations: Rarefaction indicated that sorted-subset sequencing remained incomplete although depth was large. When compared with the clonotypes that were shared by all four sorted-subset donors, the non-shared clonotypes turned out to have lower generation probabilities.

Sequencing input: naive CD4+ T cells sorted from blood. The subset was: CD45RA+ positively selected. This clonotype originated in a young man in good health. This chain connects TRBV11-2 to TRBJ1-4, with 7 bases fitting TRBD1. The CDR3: CASSTRQGNEKLFF. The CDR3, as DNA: TGTGCCAGCAGCACCCGACAGGGAAATGAAAAACTGTTTTTT.